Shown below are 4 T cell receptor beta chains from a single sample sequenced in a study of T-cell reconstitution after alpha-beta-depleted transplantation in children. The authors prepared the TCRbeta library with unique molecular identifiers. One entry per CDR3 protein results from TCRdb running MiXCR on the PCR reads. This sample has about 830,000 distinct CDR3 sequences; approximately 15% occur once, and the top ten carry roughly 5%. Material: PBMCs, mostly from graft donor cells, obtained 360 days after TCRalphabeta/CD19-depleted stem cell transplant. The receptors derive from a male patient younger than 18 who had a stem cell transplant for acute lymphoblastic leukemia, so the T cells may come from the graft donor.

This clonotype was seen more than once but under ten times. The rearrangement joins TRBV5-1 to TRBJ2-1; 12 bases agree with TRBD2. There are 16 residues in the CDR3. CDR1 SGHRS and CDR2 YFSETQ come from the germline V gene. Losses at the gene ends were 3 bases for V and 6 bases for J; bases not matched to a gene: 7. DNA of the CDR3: TGCGCCAGCAGCTGGTACCTAGCGGGAGGGTCCAATGAGCAGTTCTTC. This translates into CASSWYLAGGSNEQFF.

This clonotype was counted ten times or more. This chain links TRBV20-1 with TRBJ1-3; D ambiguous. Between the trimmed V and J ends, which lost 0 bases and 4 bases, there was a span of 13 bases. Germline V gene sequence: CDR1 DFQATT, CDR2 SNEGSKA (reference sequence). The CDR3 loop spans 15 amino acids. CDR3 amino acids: CSARDHGRRGNTIYF. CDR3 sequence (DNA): TGCAGTGCTAGAGATCACGGTCGTAGAGGAAACACCATATATTTT.

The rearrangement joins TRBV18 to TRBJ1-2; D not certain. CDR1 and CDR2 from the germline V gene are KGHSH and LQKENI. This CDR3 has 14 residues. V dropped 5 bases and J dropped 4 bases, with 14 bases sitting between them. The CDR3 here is CASSSREASYGYTF. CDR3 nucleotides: TGTGCCAGCTCATCGAGGGAAGCAAGCTATGGCTACACCTTC.

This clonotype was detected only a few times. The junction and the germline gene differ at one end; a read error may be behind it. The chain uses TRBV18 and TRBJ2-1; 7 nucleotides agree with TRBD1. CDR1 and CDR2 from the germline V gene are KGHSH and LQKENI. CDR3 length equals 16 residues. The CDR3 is CASSPLGQRSYNEQFF. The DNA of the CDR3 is TGTGCCAGCTCCCCACTGGGACAGAGGTCCTACAATGAGCAGTTCTTC.